One sample yielded the 23 T cell receptor beta chains listed below, sequenced in a study of blood T cell repertoires in COVID-19. Using immunoSEQ multiplex PCR, the repertoire was profiled, and TCRdb retains in-frame clones only, with some absent. Seen here are a few hundred thousand clones, roughly 85% observed once, and the top ten hold roughly 3.4%. Sequenced material: peripheral blood. The receptors were gathered from a young woman with acute or convalescent COVID-19.

The V call is TRBV5-4, the J call TRBJ1-4; D perhaps matches TRBD1 (5 bases). V lost 0 bases and J lost 0, with 9 bases in between. This CDR3 region has 16 residues. From germline, CDR1 is SGHNT and CDR2 YYREEE (reference sequence). For the CDR3, the DNA is TGTGCCAGCAGCTTGGGGGGGGGAACAACTAATGAAAAACTGTTTTTT. This gives the protein CASSLGGGTTNEKLFF.

The chain uses TRBV11-2 and TRBJ1-1, with D hard to call. This CDR3 is built from 14 residues. Trimming removed 3 bases from V and 5 bases from J, with 13 bases in between. Germline V lookup: CDR1 SGHAT, CDR2 FQNNGV. CDR3: CASSFRGVETEAFF. CDR3 DNA: TGTGCCAGCAGCTTTCGGGGTGTGGAGACTGAAGCTTTCTTT.

V gene TRBV7-9 combines with J gene TRBJ2-3; 7 bases map to TRBD1. The CDR3 contains 15 residues. The germline gives CDR1 SEHNR, CDR2 FQNEAQ (reference sequence). The junction had 9 bases not matched to a gene; V was cut back by 5 bases and J by 4 bases. As DNA, the CDR3 is TGTGCCAGCAGCGAGAATTACAGGGGACCAGATACGCAGTATTTT. Translating gives CASSENYRGPDTQYF.

This chain uses TRBV18 with TRBJ1-5; D possibly corresponds to TRBD1 (5 bases). Germline CDR1 KGHSH, CDR2 LQKENI. This CDR3 spans 15 amino acids. Trimming left V 5 bases short and J 0 bases short, with 11 bases between. The CDR3 DNA reads as TGTGCCAGCTCAGCCGACAGCAATAGCAATCAGCCCCAGCATTTT. This codes for CASSADSNSNQPQHF.

The rearrangement uses TRBV5-4 and TRBJ2-5, with 7 positions matching TRBD1. From germline, CDR1 is SGHNT and CDR2 YYREEE (reference sequence). Germline trimming cut 4 bases from V and 2 bases from J; bases unmatched to any gene: 5. This CDR3 comprises 14 residues. CDR3 protein: CASSLGQTQETQYF. Here the CDR3 DNA reads TGTGCCAGCAGCCTGGGACAGACGCAAGAGACCCAGTACTTC.

This chain joins TRBV5-1 and TRBJ2-7, with TRBD1 identical over 9 bases. V gave up 1 base and J gave up 6 bases; unmatched junction bases: 11. Germline V gene data show CDR1 as SGHRS and CDR2 as YFSETQ. This CDR3 comprises 16 residues. The chain's CDR3 is CASSLSPGQGEGEQYF. CDR3 nucleotides: TGCGCCAGCAGCTTGAGTCCGGGACAGGGAGAAGGCGAGCAGTACTTC.

V usage is TRBV5-1 and J usage is TRBJ2-1; D is uncertain. From germline, CDR1 is SGHRS and CDR2 YFSETQ. The length of the CDR3 is 15 residues. V lost 4 bases and J 7 bases, leaving 18 bases between the germline ends. CDR3 DNA sequence: TGCGCCAGCAGCCTAACCCCCCGCGAAAAAAATGAGCAGTTCTTC. It encodes CASSLTPREKNEQFF.

This sequence joins TRBV30 and TRBJ1-3, with 8 bases matching TRBD1. V was clipped by 0 bases and J by 0 bases; unmatched bases: 4. The V gene's germline CDR1 is GTSNPN and CDR2 SVGIG (reference sequence). The CDR3 loop spans 16 amino acids. CDR3 DNA sequence: TGTGCCTGGAGTGTTGGGACAGGCTTCTCTGGAAACACCATATATTTT. It is translated as CAWSVGTGFSGNTIYF.

The rearrangement uses TRBV10-1 and TRBJ1-1; D remains unclear. The ends were cut back, 7 bases at V and 4 bases at J, with 10 bases in the middle. CDR1 is WNHNN, CDR2 SYGVQD, per germline (reference sequence). The CDR3 runs 12 residues. As DNA, the CDR3 is TGCGCCAGCAACAATCCAGGCACTGAAGCTTTCTTT. This encodes CASNNPGTEAFF.

The rearrangement joins TRBV6-4 to TRBJ1-1; D ambiguous. Germline V CDR1 and CDR2: MRHNA, SNTAGT. The CDR3 length is 13 residues. Trimming left V 5 bases short and J 1 base short, with 8 bases between. For the CDR3, the DNA is TGTGCCAGCAGTCAAACAAGGAACACTGAAGCTTTCTTT. Protein: CASSQTRNTEAFF.

V is TRBV28 and J is TRBJ1-5; 7 nucleotides align to TRBD1. Looked up from germline, CDR1 is MDHEN and CDR2 is SYDVKM. V shed 3 bases, J shed 1 base, and the junction held 9 bases outside the gene matches. This CDR3 has 17 amino acids. CDR3: CASSFRGGEVSNQPQHF. The CDR3 nucleotides are TGTGCCAGCAGTTTTCGAGGGGGCGAAGTAAGCAATCAGCCCCAGCATTTT.

The rearrangement links TRBV15 to TRBJ2-3; 11 bases agree with TRBD2. Losses at the gene ends were 0 bases for V and 6 bases for J; bases not matched to a gene: 5. The CDR3 has 16 residues. Germline values: CDR1 LNHNV, CDR2 YYDKDF (reference sequence). The CDR3 reads CATSRDAPSGGDTQYF. DNA of the CDR3: TGTGCCACCAGCAGAGATGCCCCTAGCGGGGGGGATACGCAGTATTTT.

This CDR3 reads CASSPALNEQFF. The CDR3 bases are TGTGCCAGCAGCCCCGCCCTAAATGAGCAGTTCTTC. V and J are TRBV5-4 and TRBJ2-1; D gene unclear. The V and J ends lost 4 bases and 7 bases respectively, with 9 bases between them. The CDR3 runs to 12 residues. Germline lookup yields CDR1 SGHNT and CDR2 YYREEE (reference sequence). The full variable domain, its missing parts supplied by reference TRBV5-4 and TRBJ2-1, is ETGVTQSPTHLIKTRGQQVTLRCSSQSGHNTVSWYQQALGQGPQFIFQYYREEENGRGNFPPRFSGLQFPNYSSELNVNALELDDSALYLCASSPALNEQFFGPGTRLTVL.

As concerns this clone: Possible read error: a much larger clone is one base away. The chain combines TRBV7-9 with TRBJ2-3; TRBD2 matches 8 bases. Germline-derived CDR1 and CDR2 are SEHNR and FQNEAQ (reference sequence). The CDR3 covers 16 residues. The CDR3 sequence is CASSPGLDLSTNTQYF. The CDR3 nucleotides are TGTGCCAGCAGCCCGGGACTAGACCTAAGCACAAATACGCAGTATTTT. The full variable domain, rest sourced from reference TRBV7-9 and TRBJ2-3, is DTGVSQNPRHKITKRGQNVTFRCDPISEHNRLYWYRQTLGQGPEFLTYFQNEAQLEKSRLLSDRFSAERPKGSFSTLEIQRTEQGDSAMYLCASSPGLDLSTNTQYFGPGTRLTVL.

The chain has TRBV9 and TRBJ2-5; TRBD2 agrees at 8 bases. Per the germline V gene, CDR1 is SGDLS and CDR2 is YYNGEE. This CDR3 has 16 residues. Trimming at V came to 2 bases and at J to 2 bases, leaving 8 bases not matched to a gene. The CDR3 protein is CASSVFSGNSQETQYF. The CDR3 DNA sequence: TGTGCCAGCAGCGTGTTTAGCGGGAACTCACAAGAGACCCAGTACTTC.

This clone came up once. The CDR3 nucleotides read TGTGCCAGCAACAGGGGGGGCAATCAGCCCCAGCATTTT. Translating it yields CASNRGGNQPQHF. This chain joins TRBV2 and TRBJ1-5; 8 bases agree with TRBD1. The CDR3 spans 13 residues. Losses at the gene ends were 7 bases for V and 2 bases for J; bases not matched to a gene: 1. Looked up from germline, CDR1 is SNHLY and CDR2 is FYNNEI.

This chain uses TRBV9 with TRBJ2-2; possibly TRBD1 for D (6 bases). Trimming removed 8 bases at V and 7 bases at J, with 15 bases between. CDR1 is SGDLS, CDR2 YYNGEE, per germline. CDR3 size: 13 residues. The CDR3: CASTGTFGGELFF. The CDR3 DNA reads TGTGCCAGTACAGGGACGTTCGGCGGGGAGCTGTTTTTT.

V gene TRBV5-5 combines with J gene TRBJ1-5, with D unclear. The ends were cut back, 2 bases at V and 1 base at J, with 16 bases in the middle. Germline loops: CDR1 SGHKS, CDR2 YYEKEE (reference sequence). This CDR3 comprises 17 residues. As DNA, the CDR3 is TGTGCCAGCAGCTTAAGTTATCGCGGTGAGAGCAATCAGCCCCAGCATTTT. Its protein is CASSLSYRGESNQPQHF.

This clone was counted only a few times. This chain joins TRBV11-2 and TRBJ1-2, with D possibly matching TRBD1 (5 bases). CDR3 length: 15 residues. The germline V and J ends were trimmed by 0 bases and 1 base, with 9 bases remaining between them. From germline, CDR1 is SGHAT and CDR2 FQNNGV. Here the CDR3 DNA reads TGTGCCAGCAGCTTAGAATCAGGGCTTAACTATGGCTACACCTTC. It yields the protein CASSLESGLNYGYTF.

The chain couples TRBV19 to TRBJ2-7; TRBD2 matches 9 bases. The trim removed 3 bases at V and 4 bases at J, leaving 10 bases unmatched. Germline CDR1 reads LNHDA; CDR2 reads SQIVND (reference sequence). The CDR3 runs 16 residues. In nucleotides, the CDR3 is TGTGCCAGTAGTATGGGATATAGCGGGAGTGAATACGAGCAGTACTTC. Amino acids: CASSMGYSGSEYEQYF.

The chain has TRBV4-1 and TRBJ2-5; weak D call: TRBD1 (7 bases). The CDR3 contains 15 residues. Germline-derived CDR1 and CDR2 are MGHRA and YSYEKL. V was trimmed by 4 bases and J by 5 bases, leaving 17 bases between them. The CDR3 sequence: CASSPYPTGRETQYF. The DNA for the CDR3 is TGCGCCAGCAGCCCCTACCCGACAGGGAGGGAGACCCAGTACTTC.

This clone was observed a single time. The CDR3 DNA follows: TGTGCCAGCAGTTATCGAGGGGGCCCGTACGAGCAGTACTTC. It translates to CASSYRGGPYEQYF. The J gene is TRBJ2-7, the V gene TRBV6-6; TRBD1 matches at 7 bases. Germline V gene lookup returns CDR1 MNHNY and CDR2 SVGAGI (reference sequence). This CDR3 region has 14 residues. After removal of 3 bases from V and 4 bases from J, the junction contained 6 bases not matched to a gene.

This clone was recorded only once. The chain couples TRBV27 to TRBJ2-2, with D possibly being TRBD2 (6 bases). Trimming shortened V by 6 bases and J by 4 bases, and 9 bases separated the two germline ends. The CDR3 is made up of 13 amino acids. Germline-derived CDR1 and CDR2 are MNHEY and SMNVEV (reference sequence). The CDR3: CASRPGGTGELFF. The CDR3 coding sequence is TGTGCCAGCAGGCCCGGGGGCACCGGGGAGCTGTTTTTT.